One sample yielded the 17 T cell receptor beta chains listed below, sequenced in a study of blood T cells in healthy people across ages. Next came a second PCR, run for about 6 to 11 cycles, which used a sample-barcoded 5' primer along with a J-beta primer mix. TCRdb reprocessed the 5' RACE reads with MiXCR, giving one entry per CDR3 protein. Among hundreds of thousands of distinct CDR3 sequences listed, more than 45% were seen once. Specimen: blood. Every receptor here comes from a man aged 25-40 years in good health.

The CDR3: CASSRAGTSSYEQYF. The CDR3 DNA is TGTGCCAGCAGTCGGGCCGGGACATCTTCCTACGAGCAGTACTTC. The chain is built from TRBV11-1 and TRBJ2-7, with D tentatively TRBD1 (6 bases). Germline assignment: CDR1 SGHAT and CDR2 FQDESV (reference sequence). Trimming removed 6 bases from V and 1 base from J, with 16 bases in between. The CDR3 extends over 15 amino acids.

This clonotype was picked up one time. The J gene is TRBJ2-1, the V gene TRBV6-2 or TRBV6-3; D gene ambiguous. The J call could be wrong; TRBJ2-7 is a better fit for the DNA end. In germline, CDR1 is MNHEY, CDR2 SVGEGT. The CDR3 is made up of 16 amino acids. Written as DNA, the CDR3 is TGTGCCAGCAGACAGAACTACGAAAGCTCCTACAATGAGCAGTACTTC. Residues: CASRQNYESSYNEQYF.

This clonotype has a handful of counts. This chain connects TRBV20-1 to TRBJ2-7; weak D call: TRBD2 (5 bases). The germline V gene has CDR1 DFQATT and CDR2 SNEGSKA (reference sequence). This CDR3 has 13 amino acids. V was shortened by 2 bases and J by 2 bases, with 10 bases between the two germline ends. CDR3 residues: CSARREGTYEQYF. The CDR3 region has the DNA TGCAGTGCTAGACGAGAGGGCACCTACGAGCAGTACTTC.

The J gene is TRBJ2-3, the V gene TRBV12-3 or TRBV12-4, with 7 nucleotides matching TRBD2. There are 15 residues in the CDR3. With V trimmed by 6 bases and J by 0 bases, 6 bases remained unmatched. The CDR3 protein is CASSMGLISTDTQYF. In nucleotides, the CDR3 is TGTGCCAGCAGCATGGGACTAATTAGCACAGATACGCAGTATTTT.

V and J are TRBV4-1 and TRBJ2-3; no firm D call. Germline V lookup: CDR1 MGHRA, CDR2 YSYEKL. This CDR3 has 13 residues. V was pared by 10 bases and J by 4 bases, with 15 bases between. The CDR3 region is CANKGFGADTQYF. As DNA, the CDR3 is TGCGCCAACAAAGGGTTCGGAGCAGATACGCAGTATTTT.

This clonotype was counted at least ten times. The chain uses TRBV2 and TRBJ2-5; D unresolved. The CDR3 loop spans 10 amino acids. Germline V gene lookup returns CDR1 SNHLY and CDR2 FYNNEI. V gave up 8 bases and J gave up 4 bases, with 5 bases separating them. The CDR3 loop is CASGRETQYF. CDR3 coding DNA: TGTGCCAGCGGTAGAGAGACCCAGTACTTC.

This clonotype was observed a single time. V usage is TRBV6-4 and J usage is TRBJ1-2, with 8 bases that match TRBD1. The CDR3 has 15 residues. The J segment lost 2 bases and the V segment lost 6 bases, leaving 8 bases of the junction unmatched. Germline values: CDR1 MRHNA, CDR2 SNTAGT. CDR3 amino acids: CASSEGPGGNYGYTF. In DNA, the CDR3 is TGTGCCAGCAGCGAGGGGCCAGGGGGCAACTATGGCTACACCTTC.

CDR3 DNA: TGCAGTGCTATGGCATGGGAGGACTATGGCTACACCTTC. It is translated as CSAMAWEDYGYTF. The chain is built from TRBV20-1 and TRBJ1-2; no clear D gene. CDR3 length equals 13 residues. V lost 4 bases to trimming and J lost 3 bases, with 12 bases between them. The germline V gene encodes CDR1 DFQATT and CDR2 SNEGSKA (reference sequence).

This clonotype was counted once. CDR3 protein: CASSLDRGGDEQYF. The CDR3 bases are TGCGCCAGCAGCTTGGACAGGGGCGGCGACGAGCAGTACTTC. This chain uses TRBV5-1 with TRBJ2-4; TRBD1 aligns across 7 bases. TRBJ2-7 matches the DNA end more closely, so the J call is doubtful. The CDR3 contains 14 residues. Germline assignment: CDR1 SGHRS and CDR2 YFSETQ.

This clonotype was seen a handful of times. This sequence joins TRBV9 and TRBJ1-6; 7 nucleotides align to TRBD1. V dropped 0 bases and J dropped 7; count of bases not matched to a gene: 13. From germline, CDR1 is SGDLS and CDR2 YYNGEE. The CDR3 sequence is 18 residues long. Here the CDR3 DNA reads TGTGCCAGCAGCGTAGGGGTCGCCCCGGGACAGTGGAATTCACCCCTCCACTTT. Its translation: CASSVGVAPGQWNSPLHF.

The CDR3 DNA is TGCAGTGCTAGAGATCAGGCAGGGTATGTCGGCTACACCTTC. Translation: CSARDQAGYVGYTF. The chain couples TRBV20-1 to TRBJ1-2; maybe TRBD1 (5 bases). This CDR3 is built from 14 residues. Germline CDR1 and CDR2: DFQATT and SNEGSKA (reference sequence). The ends were cut back, 0 bases at V and 8 bases at J, with 16 bases in the middle.

The chain has TRBV7-2 and TRBJ2-5, with TRBD2 matching 10 bases. CDR3 length equals 18 residues. With V trimmed by 3 bases and J by 5 bases, 15 bases remained unmatched. The germline gives CDR1 SGHTA, CDR2 FQGNSA. The DNA for the CDR3 is TGTGCCAGCAGCTTCTCCGCGGGGCTAGCGGGAGTTAGGGAGACCCAGTACTTC. It is translated as CASSFSAGLAGVRETQYF.

CDR3 coding DNA: TGTGCCAGCAGCCAAGAGAAGTACAACAATGAGCAGTTCTTC. This gives the protein CASSQEKYNNEQFF. V and J are TRBV3-1 and TRBJ2-1; D is unclear. This CDR3 contains 14 residues. Germline-derived CDR1 and CDR2 are LGHDT and YNNKEL (reference sequence). Trimming removed 0 bases from V and 5 bases from J, with 8 bases in between.

The V gene is TRBV18, the J gene TRBJ2-7; 8 nucleotides align to TRBD1. V was pared by 3 bases and J by 5 bases, with 18 bases of the junction left unmatched. Germline-derived CDR1 and CDR2 are KGHSH and LQKENI. CDR3 length equals 18 residues. The chain's CDR3 is CASSPDRLDRVTVHEQYF. For the CDR3, the DNA is TGTGCCAGCTCACCGGATAGACTGGACAGGGTGACGGTCCACGAGCAGTACTTC. Combining the CDR3 with reference TRBV18 and TRBJ2-7 gives the whole variable domain NAGVMQNPRHLVRRRGQEARLRCSPMKGHSHVYWYRQLPEEGLKFMVYLQKENIIDESGMPKERFSAEFPKEGPSILRIQQVVRGDSAAYFCASSPDRLDRVTVHEQYFGPGTRLTVT.

The J gene is TRBJ2-7, the V gene TRBV27, with 8 nucleotides matching TRBD1. The CDR3 totals 15 residues. With V trimmed by 6 bases and J by 3 bases, 10 bases remained unmatched. Germline-derived CDR1 and CDR2 are MNHEY and SMNVEV (reference sequence). The CDR3 DNA sequence: TGTGCCAGCAGCCACGGCGGACAGGGAGTCTACGAGCAGTACTTC. Protein: CASSHGGQGVYEQYF.

V gene TRBV27 combines with J gene TRBJ2-7; D is uncertain. Trimming took 5 bases from V and 3 from J, leaving 11 bases between them. Germline lookup yields CDR1 MNHEY and CDR2 SMNVEV (reference sequence). This CDR3 is built from 13 residues. The CDR3 region is CASSPEWGYEQYF. CDR3 coding DNA: TGTGCCAGCAGTCCCGAGTGGGGCTACGAGCAGTACTTC.

The chain is built from TRBV20-1 and TRBJ2-3; tentative D call: TRBD1 (5 bases). V was clipped by 2 bases and J by 2 bases, with 14 bases between them. Germline CDR1 reads DFQATT; CDR2 reads SNEGSKA (reference sequence). This CDR3 is built from 15 residues. The CDR3 sequence: CSARQGRQDTDTQYF. DNA for the CDR3: TGCAGTGCTAGACAGGGAAGGCAAGACACAGATACGCAGTATTTT.